The 5 T cell receptor beta chains below were found in one sample sequenced in a study of blood T cell repertoires in COVID-19. Produced via immunoSEQ multiplex PCR; TCRdb's table is partial and in-frame only. Of roughly 250,000 clones listed, around 81% are singletons. Material for sequencing was peripheral blood. The receptor source for this set is a person aged 70 to 79 with COVID-19, enrolled during active disease.

Only a few counts were recorded for this clone. The chain carries TRBV7-2 and TRBJ1-2; the D gene is possibly TRBD1 (6 bases). The CDR3 consists of 13 residues. Germline loops: CDR1 SGHTA, CDR2 FQGNSA. V dropped 3 bases and J dropped 7 bases, with 12 bases sitting between them. The CDR3 protein is CASSFNRESGYTF. The CDR3 nucleotides read TGTGCCAGCAGCTTTAACAGGGAATCTGGCTACACCTTC. Variable domain in full (rest from reference TRBV7-2 and TRBJ1-2): GAGVSQSPSNKVTEKGKDVELRCDPISGHTALYWYRQSLGQGLEFLIYFQGNSAPDKSGLPSDRFSAERTGGSVSTLTIQRTQQEDSAVYLCASSFNRESGYTFGSGTRLTVV.

This clone was counted only a few times. The rearrangement joins TRBV9 to TRBJ2-2; 7 bases map to TRBD1. This CDR3 has 16 amino acids. Germline V gives CDR1 SGDLS, CDR2 YYNGEE. V shed 4 bases and J 7 bases; nucleotides not matched to a gene: 13. The CDR3 reads CASSPGTEELGGELFF. CDR3 DNA: TGTGCCAGCAGCCCCGGGACAGAGGAGTTGGGCGGGGAGCTGTTTTTT. Combining the CDR3 with reference TRBV9 and TRBJ2-2 gives the whole variable domain DSGVTQTPKHLITATGQRVTLRCSPRSGDLSVYWYQQSLDQGLQFLIQYYNGEERAKGNILERFSAQQFPDLHSELNLSSLELGDSALYFCASSPGTEELGGELFFGEGSRLTVL.

This chain links TRBV5-4 with TRBJ2-3, with D perhaps matching TRBD2 (6 bases). The CDR3 loop spans 15 amino acids. Germline CDR1 and CDR2: SGHNT and YYREEE (reference sequence). Trimming stripped 0 bases from V and 4 bases from J, with 12 bases between. The CDR3 DNA reads as TGTGCCAGCAGCTTGGCCCTCCAGCGGGCAGATACGCAGTATTTT. This gives the protein CASSLALQRADTQYF.

Comments on this clone: Compared with germline, one end of the junction differs, possibly owing to a read error. The V gene is TRBV28, the J gene TRBJ1-1; tentative D call: TRBD1 (6 bases). This CDR3 has 12 amino acids. Germline V gene data show CDR1 as MDHEN and CDR2 as SYDVKM. The CDR3 loop is CASSEGEVLRSF. CDR3 in DNA: TGTGCCAGCAGTGAGGGGGAAGTACTCCGGTCCTTT. Full variable domain (missing parts from reference TRBV28 and TRBJ1-1): DVKVTQSSRYLVKRTGEKVFLECVQDMDHENMFWYRQDPGLGLRLIYFSYDVKMKEKGDIPEGYSVSREKKERFSLILESASTNQTSMYLCASSEGEVLRSFGQGTRLTVV.

V gene TRBV7-2 combines with J gene TRBJ1-2, with 8 positions matching TRBD1. CDR3 size: 13 residues. Losses at the gene ends were 1 base for V and 8 bases for J; bases not matched to a gene: 3. CDR1 and CDR2 from the germline V gene are SGHTA and FQGNSA. For the CDR3, the DNA is TGTGCCAGCAGCTTAGATCCAGGGGGCGGCTACACCTTC. It yields the protein CASSLDPGGGYTF. The full variable domain, its missing parts supplied by reference TRBV7-2 and TRBJ1-2, is GAGVSQSPSNKVTEKGKDVELRCDPISGHTALYWYRQSLGQGLEFLIYFQGNSAPDKSGLPSDRFSAERTGGSVSTLTIQRTQQEDSAVYLCASSLDPGGGYTFGSGTRLTVV.